The sequence of this T cell receptor (beta chain) was determined in a study of T cells in Graves' hyperthyroidism and ophthalmopathy. Whole-study findings and limits: Most thyroid clonotypes expanded above 0.001 were also detected in blood.

Amplified TCR beta CDR3 regions came from RNA transcripts. RT-PCR in the first round (using the HTBI primer set) targeted the TCR CDR3. Each CDR3 protein gets one entry after TCRdb re-called the multiplex PCR reads with MiXCR. This table holds 650,000 to 850,000 distinct CDR3 sequences, around a sixth found once. To note about this clonotype: Its antigen is as yet unknown.

Clinical symptoms, serum thyroxine, TRAb, thyroid ultrasound and orbital computed tomography informed diagnoses. Germline V gene sequence: CDR1 SGHDT, CDR2 YYEEEE. With 5 bases removed from V and 1 base from J, the gap between germline ends came to 9 bases. The CDR3 totals 13 residues. The sequence came from a woman aged 50 to 60 with Graves' hyperthyroidism that later progressed to Graves' ophthalmopathy. This chain joins TRBV5-6 and TRBJ1-1, with D hard to call. Sequencing was carried out using blood. The CDR3 protein is CASRLTSNTEAFF. As DNA, the CDR3 is TGTGCCAGCAGATTAACCTCGAACACTGAAGCTTTCTTT.